One sample yielded the 32 T cell receptor beta chains listed below, sequenced in a study of blood T cell repertoires in COVID-19. The data were produced by immunoSEQ multiplex PCR, yet TCRdb's version contains in-frame clones alone and is incomplete. Of roughly 200,000 clones listed, more than 65% are singletons. The specimen sequenced was peripheral blood. These TCRs come from a man over 45 with active or convalescent COVID-19.

The chain couples TRBV5-1 to TRBJ2-3; D unresolved. Trimming shortened V by 4 bases and J by 2 bases, and 11 bases separated the two germline ends. Germline values: CDR1 SGHRS, CDR2 YFSETQ. The CDR3 runs to 14 residues. This CDR3 is CASSRVGATDTQYF. In DNA, the CDR3 is TGCGCCAGCAGCCGCGTCGGTGCCACAGATACGCAGTATTTT.

The CDR3, as DNA: TGTGCCAGCAGTTCCTCGGGGCAGCCCCAGCATTTT. It translates to CASSSSGQPQHF. The genes are TRBV28 and TRBJ1-5; D unresolved. Germline loops: CDR1 MDHEN, CDR2 SYDVKM. This CDR3 is 12 amino acids long. Trimming pared 4 bases from V and 7 bases from J, leaving 8 bases between.

This clone was seen once. Other DNA sequences in the sample encode the same CDR3. The rearrangement uses TRBV9 and TRBJ1-5; D may be TRBD1 (6 bases). This CDR3 comprises 15 residues. The V gene lost 3 bases and the J gene lost 0 bases, with 10 bases spanning the gap. Germline CDR1 SGDLS, CDR2 YYNGEE. CDR3 DNA: TGTGCCAGCAGCGCAACAGGGTATAGCAATCAGCCCCAGCATTTT. Residues: CASSATGYSNQPQHF.

This clone was seen once. This sequence joins TRBV6-5 and TRBJ2-3, with 8 bases fitting TRBD2. CDR1 and CDR2 from the germline V gene are MNHEY and SVGAGI. The CDR3 extends over 15 amino acids. V was pared by 6 bases and J by 4 bases, with 9 bases of the junction left unmatched. The chain's CDR3 is CASSLGLGRADTQYF. CDR3 nucleotides: TGTGCCAGCAGCTTGGGACTAGGACGGGCAGATACGCAGTATTTT.

The rearrangement links TRBV6-5 to TRBJ2-7, with a tentative D call TRBD2 (6 bases). Germline V gives CDR1 MNHEY, CDR2 SVGAGI. The V gene lost 4 bases and the J gene lost 4 bases, with 11 bases spanning the gap. The CDR3 is 13 residues long. CDR3 amino acids: CASSLRDSYEQYF. The CDR3 coding sequence is TGTGCCAGCAGTTTACGGGACTCTTACGAGCAGTACTTC.

The gene calls are TRBV7-2 and TRBJ2-3; perhaps TRBD2 as D (6 bases). This CDR3 has 14 amino acids. Germline V gene data show CDR1 as SGHTA and CDR2 as FQGNSA. V lost 5 bases to trimming and J lost 4 bases, with 13 bases between them. The CDR3 sequence is CASSTTRRADTQYF. CDR3 coding DNA: TGTGCCAGCAGCACGACAAGGAGGGCAGATACGCAGTATTTT.

The genes are TRBV6-1 and TRBJ1-5; no reliable D call. This CDR3 comprises 15 residues. The V and J ends lost 1 base and 9 bases respectively, with 16 bases between them. CDR1 and CDR2 from the germline V gene are MNHNS and SASEGT. CDR3 residues: CASSEVGSGGWPQHF. DNA of the CDR3: TGTGCCAGCAGTGAAGTGGGGAGTGGCGGATGGCCCCAGCATTTT.

The J gene is TRBJ1-5, the V gene TRBV19; unclear D gene. This CDR3 contains 15 residues. V gave up 4 bases and J gave up 0 bases, with 10 bases separating them. Germline CDR1 is LNHDA and CDR2 is SQIVND (reference sequence). CDR3 in DNA: TGTGCCAGTAGTACGACACATTATAGCAATCAGCCCCAGCATTTT. Protein sequence: CASSTTHYSNQPQHF.

The chain uses TRBV9 and TRBJ1-2; tentatively, D is TRBD1 (5 bases). The CDR3 sequence is 14 residues long. Trimming cost V 0 bases and J 5 bases, with 11 bases left between them. Germline loops: CDR1 SGDLS, CDR2 YYNGEE. The CDR3 here is CASSVGGESYGYTF. The DNA of the CDR3 is TGTGCCAGCAGCGTAGGGGGGGAAAGTTATGGCTACACCTTC. The entire variable domain, with the rest obtained from reference TRBV9 and TRBJ1-2, is as follows: DSGVTQTPKHLITATGQRVTLRCSPRSGDLSVYWYQQSLDQGLQFLIQYYNGEERAKGNILERFSAQQFPDLHSELNLSSLELGDSALYFCASSVGGESYGYTFGSGTRLTVV.

This chain uses TRBV12-5 with TRBJ2-6; TRBD2 aligns across 7 bases. The germline V gene encodes CDR1 LGHNT and CDR2 FRNRAP. The CDR3 length is 18 residues. V was pared by 2 bases and J by 2 bases, with 9 bases of the junction left unmatched. The CDR3 coding sequence is TGTGCTAGTGGTTTGAGGGTTGGGAGGGAAACTGGGGCCAACGTCCTGACTTTC. Protein product: CASGLRVGRETGANVLTF.

The rearrangement uses TRBV18 and TRBJ2-7; 9 bases are a match to TRBD2. The CDR3 has 17 residues. The germline V gene encodes CDR1 KGHSH and CDR2 LQKENI. Losses at the gene ends were 1 base for V and 0 bases for J; bases not matched to a gene: 7. The CDR3 coding sequence is TGTGCCAGCTCACCACGGGGTAGCGGGGGTATCTCCTACGAGCAGTACTTC. It yields the protein CASSPRGSGGISYEQYF.

To note about this clone: In the same sample, other DNA sequences code for this CDR3. The CDR3 spells CASSLRGPNTEAFF. CDR3 sequence (DNA): TGTGCCAGTAGTTTGAGGGGGCCGAACACTGAAGCTTTCTTT. The chain combines TRBV19 with TRBJ1-1, with TRBD1 identical over 7 bases. CDR1 and CDR2 from the germline V gene are LNHDA and SQIVND (reference sequence). The CDR3 runs to 14 residues. V lost 5 bases, J lost 1 base, and 4 bases stayed unmatched.

This clone was seen only a few times. The chain recombines TRBV30 with TRBJ2-7; D is undetermined. V gave up 5 bases and J gave up 1 base, with 6 bases separating them. Germline V gene data show CDR1 as GTSNPN and CDR2 as SVGIG (reference sequence). The CDR3 runs to 11 residues. CDR3 DNA sequence: TGTGCCTGGGCCAGGTCCTACGAGCAGTACTTC. Translation: CAWARSYEQYF. Filled out from reference TRBV30 and TRBJ2-7, the complete variable domain reads SQTIHQWPATLVQPVGSPLSLECTVEGTSNPNLYWYRQAAGRGLQLLFYSVGIGQISSEVPQNLSASRPQDRQFILSSKKLLLSDSGFYLCAWARSYEQYFGPGTRLTVT.

This clone was detected once. This rearrangement joins TRBV6-5 to TRBJ1-1; D call uncertain. The V gene lost 6 bases and the J gene lost 0 bases, with 11 bases spanning the gap. Germline V lookup: CDR1 MNHEY, CDR2 SVGAGI. This CDR3 is 14 amino acids long. CDR3 bases: TGTGCCAGCAGCCTACGGAGTATGAACACTGAAGCTTTCTTT. Its translation is CASSLRSMNTEAFF.

The rearrangement uses TRBV23-1 and TRBJ2-1; 7 nucleotides line up with TRBD1. TRBV23-1 counts as an open reading frame of uncertain function. CDR3 length: 15 amino acids. Trimming removed 3 bases from V and 5 bases from J; junction bases left unmatched: 7. CDR3 nucleotides: TGCGCCAGCAGTCAGCCGGGACAGAAAAACAATGAGCAGTTCTTC. Translated, it gives CASSQPGQKNNEQFF.

The chain is built from TRBV7-2 and TRBJ1-2; D remains ambiguous. V was shortened by 4 bases and J by 7 bases, with 13 bases between the two germline ends. The V gene's germline CDR1 is SGHTA and CDR2 FQGNSA. The CDR3 is 13 amino acids. The CDR3, as DNA: TGTGCCAGCAGCTCGACGGGGTCCTCTGGCTACACCTTC. This codes for CASSSTGSSGYTF.

The chain has TRBV5-6 and TRBJ2-2, with D possibly TRBD1 on 6 matching bases. Per the germline V gene, CDR1 is SGHDT and CDR2 is YYEEEE. The CDR3 has 17 amino acids. V lost 0 bases and J lost 3, with 15 bases in between. Written as DNA, the CDR3 is TGTGCCAGCAGCTTGGCAGGTGGGGGCCTTGACACCGGGGAGCTGTTTTTT. This translates into CASSLAGGGLDTGELFF.

The rearrangement joins TRBV4-1 to TRBJ2-7; the D gene is possibly TRBD1 (6 bases). The CDR3 sequence is 15 residues long. Germline assignment: CDR1 MGHRA and CDR2 YSYEKL. Trimming left V 0 bases short and J 7 bases short, with 16 bases between. The CDR3 spells CASSQEKAPGDEQYF. DNA of the CDR3: TGCGCCAGCAGCCAAGAGAAAGCGCCAGGGGATGAGCAGTACTTC.

The genes are TRBV3-1 (or the pseudogene TRBV3-2) and TRBJ2-3, with D unresolved. This CDR3 has 15 residues. With 2 bases removed from V and 1 base from J, the gap between germline ends came to 10 bases. Germline V gene lookup returns CDR1 LGHDT and CDR2 YNNKEL (reference sequence). Here the CDR3 reads CASSQRVFGTDTQYF. DNA of the CDR3: TGTGCCAGCAGCCAACGAGTTTTCGGCACAGATACGCAGTATTTT.

V usage is TRBV30 and J usage is TRBJ1-2; D perhaps matches TRBD1 (6 bases). Germline CDR1 and CDR2: GTSNPN and SVGIG (reference sequence). The V end was cut by 4 bases, the J end by 7 bases, with 13 bases between. The CDR3 covers 12 residues. The CDR3 loop is CAWKISGVGYTF. In DNA form, the CDR3 reads TGTGCCTGGAAAATATCAGGGGTTGGCTACACCTTC.

The V gene is TRBV7-9, the J gene TRBJ2-7; D gene unclear. Germline lookup yields CDR1 SEHNR and CDR2 FQNEAQ (reference sequence). This CDR3 region has 14 residues. The V end lost 0 bases, the J end lost 6 bases, and 12 bases lay between the germline ends. CDR3 protein: CASSLAQALGEQYF. The CDR3 region has the DNA TGTGCCAGCAGCTTAGCGCAGGCGCTTGGCGAGCAGTACTTC.

J is TRBJ1-2 and V is TRBV5-4; TRBD1 aligns across 8 bases. This CDR3 region has 15 residues. V lost 3 bases, J lost 4 bases, and 8 bases stayed unmatched. Germline V gives CDR1 SGHNT, CDR2 YYREEE (reference sequence). CDR3 loop: CASSSTGDVGYGYTF. The CDR3 bases are TGTGCCAGCAGCTCGACAGGGGATGTGGGCTATGGCTACACCTTC.

In its sample, this clone was seen once. The DNA for the CDR3 is TGCGCCAGCAGTCATCCCGGGAGGGGGCGGACAGATACGCAGTATTTT. This translates into CASSHPGRGRTDTQYF. This chain uses TRBV23-1 with TRBJ2-3; D perhaps matches TRBD2 (8 bases). TRBV23-1 is noted as an ORF with a role that remains uncertain. V dropped 3 bases and J dropped 3 bases, with 16 bases sitting between them. The CDR3 is made up of 16 amino acids.

Only one count was recorded for this clone. The V gene is TRBV4-1, the J gene TRBJ1-3; D perhaps matches TRBD1 (6 bases). Trimming pared 1 base from V and 3 bases from J, leaving 13 bases between. The CDR3 is made up of 16 amino acids. Germline CDR1 MGHRA, CDR2 YSYEKL. The CDR3 region is CASSQAPGGHGNTIYF. In DNA form, the CDR3 reads TGCGCCAGCAGCCAAGCGCCGGGGGGGCATGGAAACACCATATATTTT.

This rearrangement joins TRBV30 to TRBJ2-7, with D maybe TRBD2 (5 bases). The V gene's germline CDR1 is GTSNPN and CDR2 SVGIG (reference sequence). Trimming took off 5 bases at V and 3 bases at J, with 8 bases between the two ends. The length of the CDR3 is 11 residues. Written as DNA, the CDR3 is TGTGCCTGGGTCGGGGACTACGAGCAGTACTTC. Residues: CAWVGDYEQYF.

CDR3 amino acids: CASSAGTSGGRPNEQFF. The CDR3 DNA sequence: TGTGCCAGCAGCGCAGGGACTAGCGGGGGCCGCCCCAATGAGCAGTTCTTC. This rearrangement joins TRBV5-4 to TRBJ2-1, with 14 bases lining up with TRBD2. With V trimmed by 4 bases and J by 6 bases, 9 bases remained unmatched. Germline CDR1 reads SGHNT; CDR2 reads YYREEE (reference sequence). The CDR3 is 17 amino acids.

The chain employs TRBV19 and TRBJ1-2, with D unclear. The CDR3 extends over 13 amino acids. CDR1 is LNHDA, CDR2 SQIVND, per germline (reference sequence). Deletions cut 6 bases from V and 4 bases from J, with 12 bases between. CDR3 sequence: CASRRGQPYGYTF. The CDR3 coding sequence is TGTGCCAGTAGAAGAGGGCAGCCCTATGGCTACACCTTC.

This sequence joins TRBV5-6 and TRBJ2-2, with D unresolved. The CDR3 spans 13 residues. The V end lost 4 bases, the J end lost 5 bases, and 9 bases lay between the germline ends. Germline V gene lookup returns CDR1 SGHDT and CDR2 YYEEEE. CDR3 sequence (DNA): TGTGCCAGCAGCCCCTCGAGAACCGGGGAGCTGTTTTTT. Translated: CASSPSRTGELFF.

The genes are TRBV5-1 and TRBJ1-1, with D unclear. The V end lost 4 bases, the J end lost 0 bases, and 13 bases lay between the germline ends. The germline V gene encodes CDR1 SGHRS and CDR2 YFSETQ. CDR3 length: 15 amino acids. This CDR3 is CASSERGYMNTEAFF. CDR3 in DNA: TGCGCCAGCAGCGAAAGAGGATACATGAACACTGAAGCTTTCTTT.

This clone appeared once. V and J are TRBV5-8 and TRBJ1-3; D is perhaps TRBD1 (5 bases). Germline V CDR1 and CDR2: SGHTS, YDEGEE. The germline V and J ends were trimmed by 4 bases and 0 bases, with 11 bases remaining between them. The CDR3 length is 15 residues. The CDR3 coding sequence is TGTGCCAGCAGCCTGAGCAGGGACTCTGGAAACACCATATATTTT. Protein: CASSLSRDSGNTIYF.

The table lists this clone with a few counts. The CDR3: CASSLLRGLGNSYEQYF. The CDR3 DNA reads TGTGCCAGCAGCTTGCTCAGGGGTCTAGGCAACTCCTACGAGCAGTACTTC. The chain recombines TRBV5-6 with TRBJ2-7, with D possibly being TRBD1 (6 bases). Trimming cost V 1 base and J 0 bases, with 17 bases left between them. This CDR3 contains 17 residues. Germline CDR1 reads SGHDT; CDR2 reads YYEEEE.

The rearrangement joins TRBV12-3 or TRBV12-4 to TRBJ1-5; a possible D gene is TRBD1 (6 bases). The CDR3 totals 13 residues. V was pared by 6 bases and J by 5 bases, with 11 bases between. CDR3 loop: CASRMYRDQPQHF. The CDR3 nucleotides are TGTGCCAGCAGGATGTACAGGGATCAGCCCCAGCATTTT.